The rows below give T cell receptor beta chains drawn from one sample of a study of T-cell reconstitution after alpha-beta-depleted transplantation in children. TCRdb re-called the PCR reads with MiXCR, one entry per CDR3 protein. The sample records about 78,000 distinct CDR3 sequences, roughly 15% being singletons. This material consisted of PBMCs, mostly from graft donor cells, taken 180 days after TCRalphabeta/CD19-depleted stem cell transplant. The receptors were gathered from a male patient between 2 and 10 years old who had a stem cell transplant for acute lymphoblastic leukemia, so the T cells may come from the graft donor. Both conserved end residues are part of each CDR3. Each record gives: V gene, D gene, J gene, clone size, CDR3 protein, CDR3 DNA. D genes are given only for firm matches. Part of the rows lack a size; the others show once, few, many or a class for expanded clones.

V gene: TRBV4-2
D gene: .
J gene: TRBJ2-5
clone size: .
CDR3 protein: CASSQEGSLETQYF
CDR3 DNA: TGTGCCAGCAGCCAAGAGGGCTCTTTGGAGACCCAGTACTTC

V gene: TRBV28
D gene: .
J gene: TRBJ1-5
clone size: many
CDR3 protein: CASSSPGYQPQHF
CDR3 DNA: TGTGCCAGCAGTTCCCCTGGTTATCAGCCCCAGCATTTT

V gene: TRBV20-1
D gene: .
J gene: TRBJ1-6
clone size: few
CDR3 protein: CSANPGAFNSPLHF
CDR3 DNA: TGCAGTGCTAACCCAGGGGCCTTTAATTCACCCCTCCACTTT

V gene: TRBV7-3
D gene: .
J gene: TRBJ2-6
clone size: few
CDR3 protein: CASSFYTQASGANVLTF
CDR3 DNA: TGTGCCAGCAGCTTTTATACACAGGCCTCTGGGGCCAACGTCCTGACTTTC

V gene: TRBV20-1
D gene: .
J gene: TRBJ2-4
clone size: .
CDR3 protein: CSASARTALKNIQYF
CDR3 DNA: TGCAGTGCTAGCGCGCGGACAGCTCTCAAAAACATTCAGTACTTC

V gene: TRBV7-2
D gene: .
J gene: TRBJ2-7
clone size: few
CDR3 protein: CASRSENGPYEQYF
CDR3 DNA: TGTGCCAGCAGGTCTGAAAATGGCCCCTACGAGCAGTACTTC

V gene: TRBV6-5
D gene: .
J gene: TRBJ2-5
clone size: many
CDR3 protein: CASRTGGSQYF
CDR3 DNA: TGTGCCAGCAGGACCGGGGGATCCCAGTACTTC

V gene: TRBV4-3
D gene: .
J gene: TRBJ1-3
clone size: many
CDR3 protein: CASSLEAAVGDTIYF
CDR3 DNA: TGCGCCAGCAGCCTTGAGGCCGCGGTCGGTGACACCATATATTTT

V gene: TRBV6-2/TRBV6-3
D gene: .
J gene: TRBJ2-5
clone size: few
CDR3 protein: CASSSRGLETQYF
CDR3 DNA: TGTGCCAGCAGTTCTCGGGGGTTGGAGACCCAGTACTTC

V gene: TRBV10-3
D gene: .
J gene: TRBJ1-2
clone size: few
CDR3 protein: CAISERTVEFTF
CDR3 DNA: TGTGCCATCAGTGAGCGGACAGTGGAGTTCACCTTC

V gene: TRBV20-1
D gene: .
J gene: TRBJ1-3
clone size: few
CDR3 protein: CSASRRSGNTIYF
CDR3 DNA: TGCAGTGCTAGTAGAAGGTCTGGAAACACCATATATTTT

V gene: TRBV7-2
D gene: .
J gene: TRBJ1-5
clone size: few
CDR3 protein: CASSFKGPLNF
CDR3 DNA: TGTGCCAGCAGCTTTAAGGGACCACTTAATTTT

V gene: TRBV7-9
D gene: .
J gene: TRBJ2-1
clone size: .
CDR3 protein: CASLWGAASYNEQFF
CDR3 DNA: TGTGCCAGCTTATGGGGGGCAGCCTCCTACAATGAGCAGTTCTTC

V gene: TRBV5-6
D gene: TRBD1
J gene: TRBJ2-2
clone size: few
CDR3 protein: CASSPARARGTGELFF
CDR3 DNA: TGTGCCAGCAGCCCGGCCCGGGCCAGGGGGACCGGGGAGCTGTTTTTT

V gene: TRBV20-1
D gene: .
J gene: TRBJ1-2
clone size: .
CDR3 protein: CSARHGRSYGYTF
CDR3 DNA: TGCAGTGCTAGACATGGCAGGAGCTATGGCTACACCTTC

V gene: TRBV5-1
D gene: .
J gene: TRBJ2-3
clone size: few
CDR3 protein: CASSRGDTQYF
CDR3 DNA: TGCGCCAGCAGCCGGGGGGATACGCAGTATTTT

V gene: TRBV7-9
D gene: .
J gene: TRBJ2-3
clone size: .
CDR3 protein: CASSSRGYTQYF
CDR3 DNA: TGTGCCAGCAGCTCACGGGGATATACGCAGTATTTT

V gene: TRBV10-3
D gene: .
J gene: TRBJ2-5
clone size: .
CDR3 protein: CAISERGQETQYF
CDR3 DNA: TGTGCCATCAGTGAAAGGGGACAAGAGACCCAGTACTTC

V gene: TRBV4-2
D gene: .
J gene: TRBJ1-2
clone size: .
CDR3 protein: CASNPSPRDNYGYTF
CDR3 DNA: TGTGCCAGCAACCCGTCCCCCCGGGATAACTATGGCTACACCTTC

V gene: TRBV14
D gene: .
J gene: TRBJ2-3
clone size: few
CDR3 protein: CASRSGSSTDTQYF
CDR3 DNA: TGTGCCAGCAGGAGCGGTTCTAGCACAGATACGCAGTATTTT

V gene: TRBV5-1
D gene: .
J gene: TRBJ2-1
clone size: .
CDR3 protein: CASSSYHEQFF
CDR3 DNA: TGCGCCAGCAGCTCCTACCATGAGCAGTTCTTC

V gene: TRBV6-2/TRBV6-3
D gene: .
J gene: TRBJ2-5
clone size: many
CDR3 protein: CASSWDRKTQYF
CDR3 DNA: TGTGCCAGCAGTTGGGATAGGAAGACCCAGTACTTC

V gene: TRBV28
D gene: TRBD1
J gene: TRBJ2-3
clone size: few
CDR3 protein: CASSLPGQDTDTQYF
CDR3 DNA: TGTGCCAGCAGTTTACCGGGACAGGACACAGATACGCAGTATTTT

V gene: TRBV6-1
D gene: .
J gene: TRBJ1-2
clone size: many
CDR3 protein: CASSGPRPVYGYTF
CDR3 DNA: TGTGCCAGCAGTGGGCCTAGGCCGGTCTATGGCTACACCTTC

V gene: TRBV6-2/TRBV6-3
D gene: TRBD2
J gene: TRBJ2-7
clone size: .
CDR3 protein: CASSTSGGIYEQYF
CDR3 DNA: TGTGCCAGCAGCACTAGCGGGGGAATCTACGAGCAGTACTTC

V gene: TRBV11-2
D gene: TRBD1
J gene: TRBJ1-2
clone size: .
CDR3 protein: CASSLRRWGDRGPYGYTF
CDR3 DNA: TGTGCCAGCAGCTTAAGAAGGTGGGGCGACAGGGGCCCCTATGGCTACACCTTC

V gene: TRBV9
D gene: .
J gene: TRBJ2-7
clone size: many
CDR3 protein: CASSGYKGEQYF
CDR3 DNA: TGTGCCAGCAGCGGATACAAGGGGGAGCAGTACTTC

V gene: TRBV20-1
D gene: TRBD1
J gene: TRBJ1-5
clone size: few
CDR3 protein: CSGEGARQPQHF
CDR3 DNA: TGCAGTGGAGAGGGGGCTCGACAGCCCCAGCATTTT

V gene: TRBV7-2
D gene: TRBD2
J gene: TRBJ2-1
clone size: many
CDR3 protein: CASSFSGGSVYNEQFF
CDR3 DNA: TGTGCCAGCAGCTTTAGCGGGGGGAGCGTCTACAATGAGCAGTTCTTC

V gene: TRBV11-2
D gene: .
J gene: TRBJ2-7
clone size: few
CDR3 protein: CASSFIGLYEQYF
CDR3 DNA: TGTGCCAGCAGCTTCATCGGGCTCTACGAGCAGTACTTC

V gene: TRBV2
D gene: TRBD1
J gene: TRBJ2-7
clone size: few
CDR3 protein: CAIQSGQYYEQYF
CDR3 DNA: TGTGCCATCCAGTCGGGACAGTACTACGAGCAGTACTTC

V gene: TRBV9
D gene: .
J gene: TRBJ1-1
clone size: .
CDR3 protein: CASSVTNTEAFF
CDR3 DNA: TGTGCCAGCAGCGTAACGAACACTGAAGCTTTCTTT

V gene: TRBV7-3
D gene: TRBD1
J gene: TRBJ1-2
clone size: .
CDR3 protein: CASSLIGGQPYGYTF
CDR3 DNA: TGTGCCAGCAGCTTAATCGGGGGACAGCCCTATGGCTACACCTTC

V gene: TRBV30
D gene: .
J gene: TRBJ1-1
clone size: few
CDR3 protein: CAWSAGAWTEAFF
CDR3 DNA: TGTGCCTGGAGTGCTGGGGCTTGGACTGAAGCTTTCTTT

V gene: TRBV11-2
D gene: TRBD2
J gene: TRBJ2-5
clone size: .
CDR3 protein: CASSLRTRLAFQETQYF
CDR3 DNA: TGTGCCAGCAGCTTACGGACAAGACTAGCGTTCCAAGAGACCCAGTACTTC